This TCR beta chain was observed in a study of blood T cell repertoires in COVID-19. TCRdb's copy holds only in-frame clones and misses some; the assay was immunoSEQ multiplex PCR. The table shows tens of thousands of clones, with over 75% occurring only once. J was trimmed by 9 bases and V by 4 bases; bases with no gene match: 10. CDR1 SGDLS and CDR2 YYNGEE come from the germline V gene. The CDR3 runs to 14 residues. The sample consisted of peripheral blood. The chain joins TRBV9 to TRBJ2-1; 7 nucleotides line up with TRBD2. The TCR was taken from a woman aged 55 to 70 with COVID-19, enrolled during active disease. This chain's CDR3 is CASSPQAGRSEQFF. The CDR3 DNA reads TGTGCCAGCAGCCCCCAAGCGGGACGGAGTGAGCAGTTCTTC.